One sample yielded the 6 T cell receptor beta chains listed below, sequenced in a study of blood T cell repertoires in COVID-19. Sequenced by immunoSEQ multiplex PCR; TCRdb stores in-frame clones only, minus some. The table lists around 140,000 clones, more than 75% of them singletons, with 5% to 6.5% in the top ten. Sequencing was carried out using PBMCs or T cells enriched from blood (not recorded which). The receptor source for this set is a woman in her fifties or sixties who had recovered from COVID-19.

The chain employs TRBV30 and TRBJ1-2; a possible D gene is TRBD1 (5 bases). The CDR3 extends over 15 amino acids. Trimming removed 0 bases from V and 3 bases from J, with 14 bases in between. Per germline, CDR1 GTSNPN and CDR2 SVGIG (reference sequence). CDR3 sequence: CAWSVPGSVDYGYTF. The CDR3 coding sequence is TGTGCCTGGAGTGTACCAGGGTCGGTCGACTATGGCTACACCTTC.

The gene calls are TRBV28 and TRBJ2-7; no firm D call. This CDR3 is built from 13 residues. Per germline, CDR1 MDHEN and CDR2 SYDVKM. With 7 bases removed from V and 3 bases from J, the gap between germline ends came to 13 bases. The CDR3 region is CASTLSLLYEQYF. The DNA for the CDR3 is TGTGCCAGCACCCTTAGTCTCCTCTACGAGCAGTACTTC.

The chain couples TRBV5-1 to TRBJ2-2, with D maybe TRBD2 (5 bases). The CDR3 loop spans 15 amino acids. V shed 4 bases and J shed 5 bases, with 15 bases lying between them. The germline V gene encodes CDR1 SGHRS and CDR2 YFSETQ. The CDR3 coding sequence is TGCGCCAGCAGCGGAGGTGGGTCAGGTACCGGGGAGCTGTTTTTT. The encoded protein is CASSGGGSGTGELFF.

This clone was observed once. This chain links TRBV21-1 with TRBJ2-3; TRBD1, the D gene given by the table, was not confirmed from the DNA. TRBV21-1 is reported as a pseudogene. The CDR3 is made up of 16 amino acids. The CDR3 here is CASSIRDRGCTDTQYF. The CDR3, as DNA: TGTGCCAGCAGCATCCGGGACAGGGGGTGCACAGATACGCAGTATTTT.

The chain is built from TRBV4-2 and TRBJ1-3; D is unresolved. The V end was cut by 0 bases, the J end by 8 bases, with 11 bases between. Looked up from germline, CDR1 is LGHNA and CDR2 is YNFKEQ. The CDR3 contains 14 residues. The CDR3 nucleotides read TGTGCCAGCAGCCAAGAAGAGGGATCGGACACCATATATTTT. Translation: CASSQEEGSDTIYF.

The chain has TRBV15 and TRBJ2-5, with D uncertain. With 0 bases removed from V and 5 bases from J, the gap between germline ends came to 4 bases. Per the germline V gene, CDR1 is LNHNV and CDR2 is YYDKDF (reference sequence). The CDR3 totals 12 residues. CDR3 nucleotide sequence: TGTGCCACCAGCAGAGATGCGGAGACCCAGTACTTC. Its protein product is CATSRDAETQYF.